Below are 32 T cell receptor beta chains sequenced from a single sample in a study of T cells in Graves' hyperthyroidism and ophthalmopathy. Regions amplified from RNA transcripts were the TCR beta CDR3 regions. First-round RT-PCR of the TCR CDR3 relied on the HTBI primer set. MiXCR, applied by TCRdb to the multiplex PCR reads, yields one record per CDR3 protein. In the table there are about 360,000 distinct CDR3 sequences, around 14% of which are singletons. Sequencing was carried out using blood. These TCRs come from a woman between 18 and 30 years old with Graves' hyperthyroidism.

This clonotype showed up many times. CDR3 nucleotides: TGCAGTGCTAGCGTCAGGGACACTGAAGCTTTCTTT. It translates to CSASVRDTEAFF. This rearrangement joins TRBV20-1 to TRBJ1-1; weak D call: TRBD1 (5 bases). The CDR3 extends over 12 amino acids. The ends were cut back, 3 bases at V and 3 bases at J, with 8 bases in the middle. Per the germline V gene, CDR1 is DFQATT and CDR2 is SNEGSKA (reference sequence).

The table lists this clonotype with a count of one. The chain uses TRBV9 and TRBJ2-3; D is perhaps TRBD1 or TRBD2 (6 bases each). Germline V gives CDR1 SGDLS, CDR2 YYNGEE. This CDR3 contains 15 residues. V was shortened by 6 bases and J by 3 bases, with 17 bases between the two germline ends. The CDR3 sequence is CASTEAGGRTDTQYF. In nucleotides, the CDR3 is TGTGCCAGCACCGAGGCTGGGGGGCGGACAGATACGCAGTATTTT.

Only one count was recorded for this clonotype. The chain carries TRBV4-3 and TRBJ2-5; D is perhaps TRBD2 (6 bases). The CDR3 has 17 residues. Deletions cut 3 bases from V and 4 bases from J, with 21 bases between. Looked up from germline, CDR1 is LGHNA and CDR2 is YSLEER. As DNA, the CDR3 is TGCGCCAGCAGCCACCACATCCTGGGACTGCCCGGAGAGACCCAGTACTTC. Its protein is CASSHHILGLPGETQYF.

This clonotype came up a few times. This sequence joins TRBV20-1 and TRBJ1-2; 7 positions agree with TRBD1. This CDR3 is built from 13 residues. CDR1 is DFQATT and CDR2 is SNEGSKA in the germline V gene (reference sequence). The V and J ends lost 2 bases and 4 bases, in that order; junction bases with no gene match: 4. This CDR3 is CSARYRGSYGYTF. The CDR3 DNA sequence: TGCAGTGCTAGATACAGGGGTAGCTATGGCTACACCTTC.

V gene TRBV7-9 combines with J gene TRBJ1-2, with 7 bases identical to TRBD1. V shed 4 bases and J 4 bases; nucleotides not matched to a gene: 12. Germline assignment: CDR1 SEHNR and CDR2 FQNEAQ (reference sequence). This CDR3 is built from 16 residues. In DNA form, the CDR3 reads TGTGCCAGCAGCTCCCCCCCCGACAGGGACCGCTATGGCTACACCTTC. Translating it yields CASSSPPDRDRYGYTF.

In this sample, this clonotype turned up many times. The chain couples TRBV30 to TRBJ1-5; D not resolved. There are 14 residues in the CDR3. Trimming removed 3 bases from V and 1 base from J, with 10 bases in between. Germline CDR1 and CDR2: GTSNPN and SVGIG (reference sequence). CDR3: CAWSWVESNQPQHF. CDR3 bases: TGTGCCTGGAGCTGGGTTGAGAGCAATCAGCCCCAGCATTTT. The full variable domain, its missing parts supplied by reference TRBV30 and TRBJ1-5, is SQTIHQWPATLVQPVGSPLSLECTVEGTSNPNLYWYRQAAGRGLQLLFYSVGIGQISSEVPQNLSASRPQDRQFILSSKKLLLSDSGFYLCAWSWVESNQPQHFGDGTRLSIL.

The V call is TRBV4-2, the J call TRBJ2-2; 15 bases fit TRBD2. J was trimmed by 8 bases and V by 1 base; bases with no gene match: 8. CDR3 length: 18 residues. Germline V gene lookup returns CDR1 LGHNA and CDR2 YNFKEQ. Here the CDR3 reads CASSQVFEGLAGGGELFF. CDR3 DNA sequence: TGTGCCAGCAGCCAAGTGTTTGAGGGACTAGCGGGAGGAGGGGAGCTGTTTTTT.

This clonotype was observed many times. Here the CDR3 reads CSARSRTGRGKLFF. The CDR3 DNA reads TGCAGTGCTAGGTCTCGGACAGGCCGAGGAAAACTGTTTTTT. The V call is TRBV20-1, the J call TRBJ1-4; 7 positions match TRBD1. V was pared by 3 bases and J by 10 bases, with 11 bases of the junction left unmatched. The germline gives CDR1 DFQATT, CDR2 SNEGSKA (reference sequence). The length of the CDR3 is 14 residues.

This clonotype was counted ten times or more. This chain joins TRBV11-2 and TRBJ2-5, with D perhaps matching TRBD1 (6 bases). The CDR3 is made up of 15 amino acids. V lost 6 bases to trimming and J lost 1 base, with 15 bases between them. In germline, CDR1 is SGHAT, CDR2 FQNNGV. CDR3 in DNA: TGTGCCAGCAGTTTCAGTGGGACACCCCAAGAGACCCAGTACTTC. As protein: CASSFSGTPQETQYF.

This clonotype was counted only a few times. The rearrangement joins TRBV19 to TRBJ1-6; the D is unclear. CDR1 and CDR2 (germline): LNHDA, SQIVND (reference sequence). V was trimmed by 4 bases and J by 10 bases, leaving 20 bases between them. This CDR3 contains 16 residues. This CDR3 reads CASSTSGLVAGSPLHF. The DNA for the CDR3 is TGTGCCAGTAGTACCTCCGGACTGGTTGCGGGATCACCCCTCCACTTT.

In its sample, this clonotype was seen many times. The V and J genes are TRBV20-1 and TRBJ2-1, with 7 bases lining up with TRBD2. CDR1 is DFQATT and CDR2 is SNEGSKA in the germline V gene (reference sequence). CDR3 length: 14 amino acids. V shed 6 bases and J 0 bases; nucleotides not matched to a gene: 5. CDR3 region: CSAGLGSSYNEQFF. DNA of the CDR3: TGCAGTGCCGGACTAGGAAGCTCCTACAATGAGCAGTTCTTC.

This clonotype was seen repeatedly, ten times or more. CDR3 sequence: CASSYSRDSILQETQYF. The CDR3 nucleotides read TGTGCCAGCAGTTACTCACGGGACAGCATACTCCAAGAGACCCAGTACTTC. The rearrangement uses TRBV6-2 or TRBV6-3 and TRBJ2-5, with 7 bases fitting TRBD1. J gave up 1 base and V 0 bases, and 8 bases lay outside the gene matches. Germline V gene lookup returns CDR1 MNHEY and CDR2 SVGEGT. The CDR3 has 17 amino acids.

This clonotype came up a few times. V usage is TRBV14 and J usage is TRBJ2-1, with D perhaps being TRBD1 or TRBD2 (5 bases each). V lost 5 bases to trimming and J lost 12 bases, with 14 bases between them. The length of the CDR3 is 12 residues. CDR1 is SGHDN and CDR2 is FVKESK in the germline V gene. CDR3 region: CASSRGPTGQFF. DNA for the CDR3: TGTGCCAGCAGCAGGGGACCGACCGGGCAGTTCTTC.

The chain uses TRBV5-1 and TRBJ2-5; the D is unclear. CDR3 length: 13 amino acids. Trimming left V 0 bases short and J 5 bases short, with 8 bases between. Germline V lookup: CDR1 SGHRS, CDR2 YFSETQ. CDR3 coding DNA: TGCGCCAGCAGCTTGGAAAGCTTGGAGACCCAGTACTTC. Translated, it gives CASSLESLETQYF.

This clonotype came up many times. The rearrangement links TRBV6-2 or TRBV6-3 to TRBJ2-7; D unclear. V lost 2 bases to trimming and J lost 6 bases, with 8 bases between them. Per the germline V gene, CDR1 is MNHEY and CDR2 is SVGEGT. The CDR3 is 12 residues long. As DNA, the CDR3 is TGTGCCAGCAGTTACCATGCTTTCGAGCAGTACTTC. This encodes CASSYHAFEQYF.

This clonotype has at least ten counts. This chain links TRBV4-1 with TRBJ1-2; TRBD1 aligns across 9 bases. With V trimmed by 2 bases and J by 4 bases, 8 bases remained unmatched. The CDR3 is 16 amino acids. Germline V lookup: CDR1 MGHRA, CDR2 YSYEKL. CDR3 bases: TGCGCCAGCAGCCAACATACACAGGGGGCGGCCTATGGCTACACCTTC. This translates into CASSQHTQGAAYGYTF.

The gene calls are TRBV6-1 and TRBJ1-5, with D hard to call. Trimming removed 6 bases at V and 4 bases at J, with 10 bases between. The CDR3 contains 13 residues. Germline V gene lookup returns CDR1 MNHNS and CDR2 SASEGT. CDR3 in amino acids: CASSSTDNQPQHF. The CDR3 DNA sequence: TGTGCCAGCAGCTCCACAGATAATCAGCCCCAGCATTTT.

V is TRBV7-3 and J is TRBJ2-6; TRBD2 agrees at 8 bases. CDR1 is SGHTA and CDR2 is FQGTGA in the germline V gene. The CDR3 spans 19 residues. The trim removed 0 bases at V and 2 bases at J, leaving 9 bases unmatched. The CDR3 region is CASSLTAAGGYTGANVLTF. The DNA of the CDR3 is TGTGCCAGCAGCTTAACAGCCGCGGGAGGCTACACTGGGGCCAACGTCCTGACTTTC.

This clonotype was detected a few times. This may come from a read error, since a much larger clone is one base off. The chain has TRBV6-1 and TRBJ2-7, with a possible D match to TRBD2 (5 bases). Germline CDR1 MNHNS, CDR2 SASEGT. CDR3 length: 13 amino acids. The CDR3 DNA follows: TGTGCCAGCAGTATTCTACTAGGAAGCGAGCAGTGCTTC. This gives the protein CASSILLGSEQCF.

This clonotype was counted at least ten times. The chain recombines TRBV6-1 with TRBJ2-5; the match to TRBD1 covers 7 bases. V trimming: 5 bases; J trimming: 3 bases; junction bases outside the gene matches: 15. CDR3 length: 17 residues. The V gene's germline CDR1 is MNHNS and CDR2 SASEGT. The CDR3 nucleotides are TGTGCCAGCAGTCCCCCTCCGTGGGACAGCAAAGAAGAGACCCAGTACTTC. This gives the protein CASSPPPWDSKEETQYF.

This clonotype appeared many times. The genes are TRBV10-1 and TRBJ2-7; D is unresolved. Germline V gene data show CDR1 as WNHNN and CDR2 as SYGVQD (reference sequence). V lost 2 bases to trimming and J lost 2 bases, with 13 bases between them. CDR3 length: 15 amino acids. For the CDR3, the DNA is TGCGCCAGCAGTGAGGGGCAGGATCCTCCCTACGAGCAGTACTTC. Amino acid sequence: CASSEGQDPPYEQYF.

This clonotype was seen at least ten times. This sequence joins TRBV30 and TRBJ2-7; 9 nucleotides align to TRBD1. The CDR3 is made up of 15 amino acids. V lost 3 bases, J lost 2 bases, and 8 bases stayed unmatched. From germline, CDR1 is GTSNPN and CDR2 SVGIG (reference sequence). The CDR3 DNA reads TGTGCCTGGAGGCCAAGGGACAGGGCAACCTACGAGCAGTACTTC. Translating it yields CAWRPRDRATYEQYF.

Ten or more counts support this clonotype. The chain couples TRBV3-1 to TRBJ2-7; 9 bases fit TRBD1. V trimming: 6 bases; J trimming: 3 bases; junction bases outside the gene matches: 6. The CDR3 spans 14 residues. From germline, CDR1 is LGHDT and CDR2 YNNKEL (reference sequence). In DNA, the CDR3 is TGTGCCAGCAGGGGGACAGGGAGGGGCTACGAGCAGTACTTC. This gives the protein CASRGTGRGYEQYF.

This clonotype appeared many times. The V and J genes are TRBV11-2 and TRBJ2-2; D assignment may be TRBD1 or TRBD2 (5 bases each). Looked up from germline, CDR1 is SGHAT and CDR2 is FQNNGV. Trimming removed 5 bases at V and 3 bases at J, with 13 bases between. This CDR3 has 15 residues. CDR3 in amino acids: CASSLGRGDTGELFF. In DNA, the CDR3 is TGTGCCAGCAGCCTGGGACGGGGAGACACCGGGGAGCTGTTTTTT.

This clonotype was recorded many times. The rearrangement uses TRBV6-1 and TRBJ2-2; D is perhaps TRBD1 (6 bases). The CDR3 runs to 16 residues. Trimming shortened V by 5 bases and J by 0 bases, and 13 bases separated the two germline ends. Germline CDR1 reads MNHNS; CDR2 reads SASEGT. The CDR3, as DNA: TGTGCCAGCAGTCATCAGGGGACGTCGAACACCGGGGAGCTGTTTTTT. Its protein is CASSHQGTSNTGELFF.

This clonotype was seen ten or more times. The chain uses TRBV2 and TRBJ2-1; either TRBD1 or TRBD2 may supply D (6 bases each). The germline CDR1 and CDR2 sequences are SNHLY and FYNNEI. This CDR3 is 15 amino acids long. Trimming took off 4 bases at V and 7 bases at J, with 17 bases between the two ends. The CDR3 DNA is TGTGCCAGCAGTGCGGGGGCAGGGCGGGGAAATGAGCAGTTCTTC. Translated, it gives CASSAGAGRGNEQFF.

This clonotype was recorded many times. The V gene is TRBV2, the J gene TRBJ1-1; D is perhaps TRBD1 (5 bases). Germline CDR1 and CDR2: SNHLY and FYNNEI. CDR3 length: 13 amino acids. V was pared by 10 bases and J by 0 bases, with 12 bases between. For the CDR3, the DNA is TGTGCCACAAGGGGACCGGTGAACACTGAAGCTTTCTTT. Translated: CATRGPVNTEAFF.

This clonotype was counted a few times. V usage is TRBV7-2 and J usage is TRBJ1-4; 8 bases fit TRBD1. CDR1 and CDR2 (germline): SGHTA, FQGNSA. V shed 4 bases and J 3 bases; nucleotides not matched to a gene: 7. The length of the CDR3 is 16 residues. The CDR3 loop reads CASSYYPDRANEKLFF. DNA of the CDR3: TGTGCCAGCAGCTACTATCCGGACAGGGCTAATGAAAAACTGTTTTTT.

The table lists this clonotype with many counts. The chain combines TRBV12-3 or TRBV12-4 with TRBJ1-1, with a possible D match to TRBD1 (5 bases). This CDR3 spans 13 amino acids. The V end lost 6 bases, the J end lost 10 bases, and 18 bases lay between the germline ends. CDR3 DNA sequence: TGTGCCAGCAGGACCGAGGGGAAACGGGGAGCTTTCTTT. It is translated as CASRTEGKRGAFF.

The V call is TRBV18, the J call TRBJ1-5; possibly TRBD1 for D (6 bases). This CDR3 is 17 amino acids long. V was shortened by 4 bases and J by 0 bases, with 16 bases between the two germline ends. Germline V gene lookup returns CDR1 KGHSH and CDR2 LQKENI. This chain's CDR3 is CASSRSRTEYSNQPQHF. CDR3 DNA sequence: TGTGCCAGCTCACGGTCTCGGACAGAGTATAGCAATCAGCCCCAGCATTTT.

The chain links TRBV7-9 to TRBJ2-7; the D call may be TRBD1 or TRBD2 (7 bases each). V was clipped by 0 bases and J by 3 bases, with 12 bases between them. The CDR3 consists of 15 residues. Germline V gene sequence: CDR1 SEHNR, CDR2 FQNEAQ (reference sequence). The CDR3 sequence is CASSLAQGGYYEQYF. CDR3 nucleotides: TGTGCCAGCAGCTTAGCGCAGGGGGGGTACTACGAGCAGTACTTC.

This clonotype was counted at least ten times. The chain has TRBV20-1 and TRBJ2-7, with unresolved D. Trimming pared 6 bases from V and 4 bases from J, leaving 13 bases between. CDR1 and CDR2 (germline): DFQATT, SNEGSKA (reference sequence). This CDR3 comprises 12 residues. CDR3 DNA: TGCAGTGCCCCGGACCAGTTTTACGAGCAGTACTTC. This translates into CSAPDQFYEQYF.